This T cell receptor (beta chain) emerged from a study of OX40 agonist ivuxolimab in advanced cancers. About the research overall: A male proportion of just over 80% was recorded, with mean age around 55 years and range about 20 to 90. Three partial responders included one hepatocellular carcinoma patient and two cutaneous melanoma patients.

TCRdb's table, derived via immunoSEQ multiplex PCR, lists solely in-frame clones and lacks some. The sample includes fewer than 80,000 clones, about 90% seen only once; the top ten take more than 12%. The sample holds one count of this clone. This CDR3 region has 16 residues. The V segment lost 2 bases and the J segment 2 bases; nucleotides outside the gene matches: 7. Per germline, CDR1 LGHNA and CDR2 YSLEER. Exclusion applied to patients with autoimmune disease history or systemic immunosuppression. This sequence joins TRBV4-3 and TRBJ2-7, with 9 bases aligning to TRBD2. The origin of this receptor is an adult with an advanced solid tumor such as melanoma, head and neck, liver or kidney cancer. The material was CD4+ or CD8+ T cells sorted from blood, obtained in a trial of the OX40 agonist ivuxolimab. Written as DNA, the CDR3 is TGCGCCAGCAGCCAATCCAGAGGCGGGAGGGCCTACGAGCAGTACTTC. Protein product: CASSQSRGGRAYEQYF.